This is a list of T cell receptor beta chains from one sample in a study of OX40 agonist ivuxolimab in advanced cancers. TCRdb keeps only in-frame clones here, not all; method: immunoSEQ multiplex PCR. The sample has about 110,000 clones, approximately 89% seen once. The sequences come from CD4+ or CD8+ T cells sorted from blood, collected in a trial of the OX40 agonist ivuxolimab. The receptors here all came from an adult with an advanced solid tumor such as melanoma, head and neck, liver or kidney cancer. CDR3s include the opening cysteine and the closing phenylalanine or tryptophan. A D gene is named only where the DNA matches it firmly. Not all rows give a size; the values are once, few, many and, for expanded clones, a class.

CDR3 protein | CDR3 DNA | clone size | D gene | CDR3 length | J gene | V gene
CSVKPADWGEQYF | TGCAGCGTTAAGCCGGCCGACTGGGGCGAGCAGTACTTC | once | NA | 13 | TRBJ2-7 | TRBV29-1
CSVEYGFGYTF | TGCAGCGTTGAGTACGGGTTTGGCTACACCTTC | NA | NA | 11 | TRBJ1-2 | TRBV29-1
CASSPQGTGNTIYF | TGTGCCAGCAGTCCCCAGGGTACTGGAAACACCATATATTTT | NA | NA | 14 | TRBJ1-3 | TRBV6-5
CAWSPLNEKLFF | TGTGCCTGGAGTCCCTTAAATGAAAAACTGTTTTTT | NA | NA | 12 | TRBJ1-4 | TRBV30
CASRDRDSGNTIYF | TGTGCCAGCCGGGACCGGGACTCTGGAAACACCATATATTTT | NA | NA | 14 | TRBJ1-3 | TRBV6-5
CASSSTGTPNTGELFF | TGCGCCAGCAGCTCCACCGGGACACCGAACACCGGGGAGCTGTTTTTT | once | NA | 16 | TRBJ2-2 | TRBV5-1
CAISDPLAPSSAQYF | TGTGCCATCAGTGACCCCCTAGCGCCAAGTTCGGCGCAGTATTTT | NA | NA | 15 | TRBJ2-3 | TRBV10-3
CASSPVGLNTDTQYF | TGTGCCAGCAGCCCAGTGGGACTCAACACAGATACGCAGTATTTT | NA | NA | 15 | TRBJ2-3 | TRBV14
CASSQRPGQDSPLHF | TGTGCCAGCAGCCAAAGACCGGGACAGGATTCACCCCTCCACTTT | few | TRBD1 | 15 | TRBJ1-6 | TRBV4-2
CASSTWVNEQFF | TGTGCCAGTAGTACTTGGGTGAATGAGCAGTTCTTC | NA | NA | 12 | TRBJ2-1 | TRBV19
CASSSPTRGLTEAFF | TGTGCCAGCAGTTCCCCGACAAGGGGGCTAACTGAAGCTTTCTTT | NA | TRBD1 | 15 | TRBJ1-1 | TRBV28
CASSLATRTGIPDTQYF | TGCGCCAGCAGCTTGGCCACACGGACGGGCATTCCGGATACGCAGTATTTT | NA | NA | 17 | TRBJ2-3 | TRBV5-1
CASSFWGRKDTEAFF | TGTGCCAGCAGTTTCTGGGGAAGAAAGGACACTGAAGCTTTCTTT | NA | NA | 15 | TRBJ1-1 | TRBV28
CASSLGRLAYGYTF | TGTGCCAGCAGTTTGGGCAGATTGGCCTATGGCTACACCTTC | NA | NA | 14 | TRBJ1-2 | TRBV28
CASRSSSGSLYEQYF | TGTGCCAGCAGGTCCTCTAGCGGGAGTCTCTACGAGCAGTACTTC | NA | TRBD2 | 15 | TRBJ2-7 | TRBV6-6
CASSLYQGRNIQYF | TGTGCCAGCAGTTTATATCAGGGGAGGAACATTCAGTACTTC | NA | NA | 14 | TRBJ2-4 | TRBV28
CASLPGATGANVLTF | TGTGCCAGCCTTCCGGGGGCAACTGGGGCCAACGTCCTGACTTTC | NA | NA | 15 | TRBJ2-6 | TRBV28
CASSSYRVGGTEAFF | TGTGCCAGCAGTTCTTACAGGGTAGGCGGCACTGAAGCTTTCTTT | NA | NA | 15 | TRBJ1-1 | TRBV28
CASSVLQGESGNTIYF | TGTGCCAGCAGCGTCCTACAGGGGGAGTCTGGAAACACCATATATTTT | NA | TRBD1 | 16 | TRBJ1-3 | TRBV7-9
CASSIYRPRTGELFF | TGTGCCAGTAGTATTTATAGACCGCGCACCGGGGAGCTGTTTTTT | NA | NA | 15 | TRBJ2-2 | TRBV19
CASSGGSSYEQYF | TGTGCCAGTAGCGGCGGGTCCTCCTACGAGCAGTACTTC | NA | NA | 13 | TRBJ2-7 | TRBV19
CASSRTGTGHNEQFF | TGTGCCAGCAGTCGGACAGGGACGGGACACAATGAGCAGTTCTTC | NA | TRBD1 | 15 | TRBJ2-1 | TRBV28
CASSPGGGQANTEAFF | TGTGCCAGCTCACCTGGAGGAGGACAGGCGAACACTGAAGCTTTCTTT | NA | TRBD1 | 16 | TRBJ1-1 | TRBV18
CASSSAPPEAFF | TGTGCCAGCAGCTCTGCCCCTCCTGAAGCTTTCTTT | NA | NA | 12 | TRBJ1-1 | TRBV28
CASSLAPGIGAYEQYF | TGTGCCAGCAGCCTAGCCCCAGGGATCGGAGCCTACGAGCAGTACTTC | NA | NA | 16 | TRBJ2-7 | TRBV5-5
CASRSNLPGLPGYNEQFF | TGTGCCAGCAGGTCAAACCTACCGGGACTTCCAGGCTACAATGAGCAGTTCTTC | NA | NA | 18 | TRBJ2-1 | TRBV28
CSVGGALWNTEAFF | TGCAGCGTTGGGGGGGCTCTGTGGAACACTGAAGCTTTCTTT | NA | NA | 14 | TRBJ1-1 | TRBV29-1
CASSPRLGGPEAFF | TGTGCCAGCAGCCCTCGACTGGGAGGTCCTGAAGCTTTCTTT | NA | NA | 14 | TRBJ1-1 | TRBV7-8
CASRLDLNQPQHF | TGTGCCAGCAGGCTGGACTTGAATCAGCCCCAGCATTTT | NA | NA | 13 | TRBJ1-5 | TRBV6-1
CASTSGVRPGNLDTQYF | TGTGCCAGCACTTCGGGGGTCCGGCCAGGGAATCTAGATACGCAGTATTTT | NA | NA | 17 | TRBJ2-3 | TRBV7-9
CASSLSGTSGRREQYF | TGTGCCAGCAGCTTATCCGGGACTAGCGGGCGGCGCGAGCAGTACTTC | NA | TRBD2 | 16 | TRBJ2-7 | TRBV7-8
CASSFAGENTGELFF | TGCGCCAGCAGCTTCGCGGGAGAGAACACCGGGGAGCTGTTTTTT | NA | TRBD2 | 15 | TRBJ2-2 | TRBV5-1
CASSEVPTSPTTSYEQYF | TGTGCCAGCAGTGAAGTACCGACTAGCCCTACTACATCCTACGAGCAGTACTTC | NA | TRBD2 | 18 | TRBJ2-7 | TRBV6-1
CASRPQGPVNEQFF | TGTGCCAGTAGACCCCAGGGACCCGTCAATGAGCAGTTCTTC | NA | NA | 14 | TRBJ2-1 | TRBV19
CASRGGTAATSYEQYF | TGCGCCAGCAGGGGGGGGACGGCTGCGACCTCCTACGAGCAGTACTTC | NA | TRBD2 | 16 | TRBJ2-7 | TRBV5-1
CASGGQSSYEQYF | TGCGCCAGCGGCGGGCAGAGCTCCTACGAGCAGTACTTC | NA | NA | 13 | TRBJ2-7 | TRBV5-1
CASSQGDSGRAGEQYF | TGCGCCAGCAGCCAAGGTGATAGCGGGAGGGCGGGCGAGCAGTACTTC | NA | TRBD2 | 16 | TRBJ2-7 | TRBV4-3
CSVERDRPYEQYF | TGCAGCGTTGAAAGGGACAGACCCTACGAGCAGTACTTC | NA | TRBD1 | 13 | TRBJ2-7 | TRBV29-1
CASSGGGGDEQFF | TGCGCCAGCAGTGGGGGGGGAGGGGATGAGCAGTTCTTC | NA | TRBD2 | 13 | TRBJ2-1 | TRBV10-2
CASSSIPGQPWTQYF | TGTGCCAGCAGCAGTATACCGGGACAGCCCTGGACCCAGTACTTC | NA | TRBD1 | 15 | TRBJ2-5 | TRBV7-2
CASSTGTGNQPQHF | TGTGCCAGCAGCACCGGGACAGGCAATCAGCCCCAGCATTTT | NA | TRBD1 | 14 | TRBJ1-5 | TRBV5-6
CASSFGLAGVNEQFF | TGTGCCAGCAGTTTCGGTCTAGCGGGAGTTAATGAGCAGTTCTTC | NA | TRBD2 | 15 | TRBJ2-1 | TRBV27
CASTINNYGYTF | TGTGCCAGCACCATAAATAACTATGGCTACACCTTC | once | NA | 12 | TRBJ1-2 | TRBV28